This TCR beta chain was profiled in a study of T cell changes during pregnancy in multiple sclerosis. TCRdb's table, derived via immunoSEQ multiplex PCR, lists solely in-frame clones and lacks some. The data show tens of thousands of clones, more than 85% seen once. Germline V gene sequence: CDR1 LNHDA, CDR2 SQIVND (reference sequence). With V trimmed by 8 bases and J by 9 bases, 7 bases remained unmatched. The CDR3 length is 14 residues. This sequence originates from a female donor with multiple sclerosis, enrolled in a pregnancy study. This rearrangement joins TRBV19 to TRBJ2-1; 13 nucleotides align to TRBD2. The sample consisted of CD8+ T cells from peripheral blood mononuclear cells, taken in the third trimester of pregnancy. CDR3 protein: CASALAGGPLEQFF. DNA for the CDR3: TGTGCCAGTGCACTAGCGGGAGGGCCGCTTGAGCAGTTCTTC.